These 17 T cell receptor beta chains were all obtained from the same sample, sequenced in a study of blood T cell repertoires in COVID-19. The repertoire was sequenced with immunoSEQ multiplex PCR; TCRdb's copy has only in-frame clones and lacks some. The sample consists of around 150,000 clones, around four fifths of them appearing once. The sequenced sample consisted of peripheral blood. Source of these receptors: a woman over 75 with acute or convalescent COVID-19.

The CDR3 here is CASSDPRSGQNYGYTF. CDR3 nucleotides: TGTGCCAGCAGTGATCCTCGTTCAGGACAAAACTATGGCTACACCTTC. V is TRBV25-1 and J is TRBJ1-2; D is possibly TRBD1 (5 bases). There are 16 residues in the CDR3. Between the trimmed V and J ends, which lost 3 bases and 2 bases, there was a span of 16 bases. In germline, CDR1 is MGHDK, CDR2 SYGVNS.

V and J are TRBV19 and TRBJ1-2; D gene uncertain. The CDR3 extends over 12 amino acids. CDR1 is LNHDA, CDR2 SQIVND, per germline (reference sequence). Trimming pared 5 bases from V and 5 bases from J, leaving 9 bases between. The DNA for the CDR3 is TGTGCCAGTAGTCTGGCGGCATATGGCTACACCTTC. It encodes CASSLAAYGYTF.

The chain carries TRBV5-1 and TRBJ2-2, with 12 positions matching TRBD2. Germline V CDR1 and CDR2: SGHRS, YFSETQ. V dropped 4 bases and J dropped 0; count of bases not matched to a gene: 4. The CDR3 is made up of 17 amino acids. The CDR3 spells CASSPRLAGANTGELFF. The CDR3 DNA reads TGCGCCAGCAGCCCTAGACTAGCGGGAGCGAACACCGGGGAGCTGTTTTTT.

A few counts support this clone. The genes are TRBV11-2 and TRBJ1-4, with TRBD1 as a possible D gene (6 bases). Per germline, CDR1 SGHAT and CDR2 FQNNGV. The ends were cut back, 3 bases at V and 8 bases at J, with 16 bases in the middle. The CDR3 is 15 amino acids. CDR3 DNA sequence: TGTGCCAGCAGCTTTGGGGCCGGGACATCAGAAAAACTGTTTTTT. The encoded protein is CASSFGAGTSEKLFF.

This clone was observed once. The chain has TRBV5-4 and TRBJ1-6; 9 bases match TRBD1. CDR1 is SGHNT and CDR2 is YYREEE in the germline V gene (reference sequence). Trimming cost V 4 bases and J 9 bases; bases outside gene matches: 11. The CDR3 extends over 16 amino acids. The CDR3 here is CASSPASDRGGSPLHF. The CDR3 coding sequence is TGTGCCAGCAGCCCCGCCTCGGACAGGGGCGGTTCACCCCTCCACTTT.

The gene calls are TRBV6-1 and TRBJ1-5; D unresolved. Germline V lookup: CDR1 MNHNS, CDR2 SASEGT. Trimming removed 0 bases at V and 3 bases at J, with 9 bases between. CDR3 length equals 15 residues. CDR3 in amino acids: CASSEARGYNQPQHF. The CDR3 DNA follows: TGTGCCAGCAGTGAAGCACGGGGATACAATCAGCCCCAGCATTTT.

The chain couples TRBV6-5 to TRBJ2-1, with 11 bases identical to TRBD2. V lost 7 bases to trimming and J lost 9 bases; unmatched junction nucleotides: 11. This CDR3 spans 15 amino acids. Germline lookup yields CDR1 MNHEY and CDR2 SVGAGI. CDR3 in amino acids: CASTSIAGGPGEQFF. DNA of the CDR3: TGTGCCAGCACCTCCATAGCGGGGGGGCCGGGTGAGCAGTTCTTC.

This clone occurred many times. The chain couples TRBV19 to TRBJ1-2; 9 bases match TRBD1. Germline CDR1 reads LNHDA; CDR2 reads SQIVND (reference sequence). The CDR3 has 13 amino acids. Trimming cost V 9 bases and J 9 bases; bases outside gene matches: 11. The CDR3 nucleotides are TGTGCCAGCGGACAGGGGACACACACCAGCTACACCTTC. The encoded protein is CASGQGTHTSYTF.

The chain couples TRBV9 to TRBJ1-2; D unclear. Trimming took off 0 bases at V and 4 bases at J, with 10 bases between the two ends. This CDR3 comprises 14 residues. In germline, CDR1 is SGDLS, CDR2 YYNGEE. CDR3 region: CASSVGAGLYGYTF. CDR3 DNA sequence: TGTGCCAGCAGCGTAGGTGCCGGACTCTATGGCTACACCTTC.

This chain uses TRBV21-1 with TRBJ1-6. TRBV21-1 represents a pseudogene. CDR3 length: 20 residues. CDR3 sequence reads: CASSKLYGRRWGTDNSPLHF. The CDR3 region has the DNA TGTGCCAGCAGCAAATTATACGGGAGGAGGTGGGGCACAGATAATTCACCCCTCCACTTT.

The chain carries TRBV3-1 (or the pseudogene TRBV3-2) and TRBJ2-7; D is possibly TRBD1 (6 bases). V was trimmed by 11 bases and J by 0 bases, leaving 20 bases between them. This CDR3 has 15 amino acids. Germline CDR1 and CDR2: LGHDT and YNNKEL (reference sequence). CDR3 amino acids: CAPTPSRTVSYEQYF. The CDR3 bases are TGTGCCCCCACCCCATCTAGGACAGTCTCCTACGAGCAGTACTTC.

V and J are TRBV6-5 and TRBJ1-1; no firm D call. Trimming took 9 bases from V and 3 from J, leaving 11 bases between them. This CDR3 spans 12 amino acids. CDR1 is MNHEY, CDR2 SVGAGI, per germline. The CDR3 protein is CASSPGYTEAFF. The CDR3 DNA sequence: TGTGCCAGTTCACCGGGGTACACTGAAGCTTTCTTT.

A single count supports this clone. The genes are TRBV7-2 and TRBJ2-7; TRBD2 matches 10 bases. The germline gives CDR1 SGHTA, CDR2 FQGNSA. The ends lost 4 bases at V and 6 bases at J; junction bases unmatched: 9. The CDR3 is 15 residues long. CDR3 region: CASSSLAGVGGEQYF. The CDR3 DNA is TGTGCCAGCAGCTCGCTAGCGGGAGTAGGCGGCGAGCAGTACTTC.

The chain links TRBV6-4 to TRBJ2-1, with TRBD2 matching over 10 bases. Germline CDR1 MRHNA, CDR2 SNTAGT. Trimming cost V 3 bases and J 4 bases; bases outside gene matches: 6. The CDR3 consists of 16 residues. CDR3 amino acids: CASSEALAGAYNEQFF. The CDR3 DNA reads TGTGCCAGCAGTGAAGCCCTAGCGGGAGCATACAATGAGCAGTTCTTC.

The chain combines TRBV18 with TRBJ1-2, with 7 bases that match TRBD1. CDR1 and CDR2 from the germline V gene are KGHSH and LQKENI. Unmatched junction bases numbered 6, after V lost 3 bases and J lost 2 bases. The CDR3 extends over 15 amino acids. CDR3 sequence reads: CASSPEPTGNYGYTF. The CDR3 bases are TGTGCCAGCTCACCCGAACCGACAGGGAACTATGGCTACACCTTC.

Written as DNA, the CDR3 is TGTGCCAGCTCAACCAGACAGGGAAGGAACGGGGAGCTGTTTTTT. Its protein is CASSTRQGRNGELFF. The J gene is TRBJ2-2, the V gene TRBV18, with 7 bases matching TRBD1. The germline CDR1 and CDR2 sequences are KGHSH and LQKENI. The ends lost 5 bases at V and 7 bases at J; junction bases unmatched: 10. The CDR3 is made up of 15 amino acids.

The rearrangement joins TRBV11-2 to TRBJ1-3, with a tentative D call TRBD1 (6 bases). This CDR3 comprises 15 residues. Germline V CDR1 and CDR2: SGHAT, FQNNGV. V dropped 5 bases and J dropped 12 bases, with 23 bases sitting between them. CDR3 in amino acids: CASSPETGGGNLIYF. In nucleotides, the CDR3 is TGTGCCAGCAGCCCGGAGACAGGCGGTGGAAACCTCATATATTTT.